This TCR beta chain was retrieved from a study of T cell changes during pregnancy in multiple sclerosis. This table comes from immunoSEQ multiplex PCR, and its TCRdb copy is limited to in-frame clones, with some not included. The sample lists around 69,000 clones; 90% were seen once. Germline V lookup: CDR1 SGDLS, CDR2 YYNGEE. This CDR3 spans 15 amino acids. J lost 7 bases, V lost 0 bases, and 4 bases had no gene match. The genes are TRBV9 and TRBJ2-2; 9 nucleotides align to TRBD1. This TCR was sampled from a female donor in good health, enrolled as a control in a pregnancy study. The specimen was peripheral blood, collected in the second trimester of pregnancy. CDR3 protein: CASSVATGGNGELFF. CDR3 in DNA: TGTGCCAGCAGCGTAGCCACAGGGGGCAACGGGGAGCTGTTTTTT.